The clone carrying this T cell receptor (beta chain) was counted at least ten times. Its antigen is still unknown. The CDR3 extends over 14 amino acids. Trimming pared 4 bases from V and 6 bases from J, leaving 13 bases between. The germline V gene has CDR1 SEHNR and CDR2 FQNEAQ (reference sequence). This sample was taken from a study of T cell repertoires in cytomegalovirus infection. Overall study: Through public TCR beta signatures, both CMV infection and matching HLA type were indicated. Findings and limits, study-wide: CMV-specific TCR beta clonotypes restricted by HLA-C were the ones dominating the ex vivo response. CMV carriers having the relevant HLA were flagged by cumulative public TCR beta family frequency.

One entry per CDR3 protein results from TCRdb running MiXCR on the reads. Of roughly 230,000 distinct CDR3 sequences detected, about 17% appear once; the ten largest clones hold around 47%. This chain links TRBV7-9 with TRBJ1-5; unclear D gene. The sample taken for sequencing was CD8+ T cells from PBMCs. The clonotype comes from a human donor in good health (CMV status not recorded). Some clones in this sample may be carry-over from other donors' samples. The CDR3 here is CASSSAGFFQPQHF. CDR3 coding DNA: TGTGCCAGCAGCTCTGCGGGTTTTTTTCAGCCCCAGCATTTT.